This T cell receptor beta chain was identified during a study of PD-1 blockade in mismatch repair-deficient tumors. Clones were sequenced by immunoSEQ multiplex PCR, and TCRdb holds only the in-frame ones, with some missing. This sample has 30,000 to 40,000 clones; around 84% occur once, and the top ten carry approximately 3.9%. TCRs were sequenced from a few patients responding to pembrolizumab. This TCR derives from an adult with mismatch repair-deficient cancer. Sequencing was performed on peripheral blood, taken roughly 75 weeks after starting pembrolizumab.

CDR3 loop: CASSYSKTKNTEAFF. CDR3 DNA sequence: TGTGCCAGCAGTTACTCGAAGACAAAAAACACTGAAGCTTTCTTT. This chain links TRBV6-6 with TRBJ1-1; no clear D. This CDR3 region has 15 residues. V lost 0 bases to trimming and J lost 2 bases, with 10 bases between them. Germline-derived CDR1 and CDR2 are MNHNY and SVGAGI (reference sequence).